The T cell receptor beta chain under discussion was sequenced for a study of metastatic and nonmetastatic thyroid tumors. About the study: Peripheral blood and tumor or nodule samples from malignant and benign thyroid patients were compared. Overall study results and limits: Versus benign nodules, malignant thyroid tumors reportedly had significantly higher TCR beta diversity, in blood and tumor.

Every patient was untreated before thyroid surgery. Regarding this clone: Its target is unknown.

V was trimmed by 5 bases and J by 0 bases, leaving 11 bases between them. The germline gives CDR1 SGHAT, CDR2 FQNNGV. The CDR3 runs to 15 residues. TCRdb re-called clones from the PCR reads using MiXCR. The data hold fewer than 20,000 clones, with roughly 29% observed a single time. This sequence joins TRBV11-2 and TRBJ1-3, with a tentative D call TRBD1 (5 bases). Sequenced: tumor tissue. The TCR comes from a male donor with papillary thyroid cancer or a benign thyroid nodule (not recorded which). Some clones in this sample may be carry-over from other donors' samples. The CDR3 protein is CASSTLDSSGNTIYF. In nucleotides, the CDR3 is TGTGCCAGCAGCACTCTCGACAGCTCTGGAAACACCATATATTTT.